What follows are 30 T cell receptor beta chains derived from one specimen sequenced in a study of cytomegalovirus exposure and HLA in healthy donors (dated by TCRdb to about 2017). The library was obtained by the immunoSEQ multiplex PCR assay. For the multiplex PCR, a mixture combining 60 forward primers for TCR Vbeta segments and 13 reverse primers for TCR Jbeta segments was used. TCRdb took this table from immuneACCESS and kept in-frame rearrangements with V and J called. Such tables lack part of the clones; where checked against another copy, unresolved V genes explain under half of the gap, and the rest is unexplained. For this sample there are more than 85,000 clones; 63% appear just once. The ten largest clones take up about 4.3% of the sample. The sequenced material came from PBMCs. The receptors were sampled from a human donor in good health.

J is TRBJ2-1 and V is TRBV21-1; the table calls TRBD2, which could not be checked here. TRBV21-1 is a pseudogene locus. The CDR3 runs 16 residues. The CDR3 region has the DNA TGTGCCAGCAGCAAAGAGGACAAAGGAGGGAACAATGAGCAGTTCTTC. Residues: CASSKEDKGGNNEQFF.

DNA for the CDR3: TGTGCCTGGAGCAGGGACAGCGGACTCTATGGCTACACCTTC. This codes for CAWSRDSGLYGYTF. The chain links TRBV30 to TRBJ1-2; 7 bases line up with TRBD1. The V gene's germline CDR1 is GTSNPN and CDR2 SVGIG (reference sequence). V trimming: 3 bases; J trimming: 4 bases; junction bases outside the gene matches: 8. CDR3 length: 14 amino acids.

The chain couples TRBV14 to TRBJ2-7; perhaps TRBD1 as D (6 bases). Trimming removed 1 base from V and 4 bases from J, with 17 bases in between. Germline CDR1 and CDR2: SGHDN and FVKESK. The CDR3 has 16 residues. The CDR3 spells CASSQATGYRKYEQYF. CDR3 nucleotide sequence: TGTGCCAGCAGCCAAGCTACAGGGTATCGAAAGTACGAGCAGTACTTC.

The chain uses TRBV19 and TRBJ1-1; perhaps TRBD1 as D (5 bases). Germline V gene data show CDR1 as LNHDA and CDR2 as SQIVND (reference sequence). This CDR3 is 16 amino acids long. V lost 4 bases and J 1 base, leaving 16 bases between the germline ends. CDR3 residues: CASSTLLLDTNTEAFF. The CDR3 nucleotides are TGTGCCAGTAGTACCCTTCTTCTGGACACGAACACTGAAGCTTTCTTT.

The chain has TRBV19 and TRBJ2-1, with D perhaps TRBD1 (5 bases). V lost 4 bases, J lost 4 bases, and 8 bases lay in between. Germline values: CDR1 LNHDA, CDR2 SQIVND (reference sequence). This CDR3 is 13 amino acids long. The CDR3 DNA sequence: TGTGCCAGTAGTAGGGGCGGTTACAATGAGCAGTTCTTC. Encoded protein: CASSRGGYNEQFF.

The CDR3: CASSLGRVLSSTDTQYF. The CDR3 DNA follows: TGTGCCAGCAGCTTAGGACGGGTCCTTTCTAGCACAGATACGCAGTATTTT. The chain links TRBV7-6 to TRBJ2-3; D not resolved. The CDR3 extends over 17 amino acids. V shed 1 base and J shed 0 bases, with 14 bases lying between them. Germline lookup yields CDR1 SGHVS and CDR2 FNYEAQ.

The V gene is TRBV19, the J gene TRBJ2-1, with 10 bases aligning to TRBD2. Germline CDR1 reads LNHDA; CDR2 reads SQIVND (reference sequence). V gave up 8 bases and J gave up 5 bases; unmatched junction bases: 9. The CDR3 totals 15 residues. DNA for the CDR3: TGTGCCAGTTCGCTAGCGGGAGTTCCGAACAATGAGCAGTTCTTC. Translated: CASSLAGVPNNEQFF.

The chain employs TRBV7-9 and TRBJ2-3, with 14 bases matching TRBD2. This CDR3 region has 17 residues. Per the germline V gene, CDR1 is SEHNR and CDR2 is FQNEAQ (reference sequence). With V trimmed by 5 bases and J by 1 base, 5 bases remained unmatched. The CDR3 reads CASSLGTSGSRTDTQYF. Here the CDR3 DNA reads TGTGCCAGCAGCCTTGGGACTAGCGGGAGCCGCACAGATACGCAGTATTTT.

The chain couples TRBV29-1 to TRBJ2-3, with 9 bases matching TRBD2. After removal of 4 bases from V and 6 bases from J, the junction contained 8 bases not matched to a gene. The CDR3 is 14 residues long. Germline CDR1 and CDR2: SQVTM and ANQGSEA. The DNA for the CDR3 is TGCAGCGTTGCCGCGACTAGCGGACAGGATACGCAGTATTTT. Protein product: CSVAATSGQDTQYF.

This clone was seen more than once but under ten times. This rearrangement joins TRBV5-3 to TRBJ2-3, with a possible D match to TRBD1 (5 bases). TRBV5-3 is an ORF; its function is uncertain. Trimming took off 1 base at V and 2 bases at J, with 17 bases between the two ends. The CDR3 runs to 17 residues. Here the CDR3 reads CARSLLKGYRFTDTQYF. CDR3 DNA: TGTGCCAGAAGCTTGTTGAAGGGGTACCGATTCACAGATACGCAGTATTTT.

The J gene is TRBJ1-2, the V gene TRBV6-5; no firm D call. Germline CDR1 reads MNHEY; CDR2 reads SVGAGI. The CDR3 totals 13 residues. Deletions cut 7 bases from V and 2 bases from J, with 11 bases between. Written as DNA, the CDR3 is TGTGCCAGCAATCCGGGAGGGAACTATGGCTACACCTTC. Its translation: CASNPGGNYGYTF.

The rearrangement uses TRBV4-1 and TRBJ2-7; 9 nucleotides align to TRBD1. CDR3 length: 15 amino acids. Trimming took 2 bases from V and 2 from J; bases not matched to a gene: 4. The germline CDR1 and CDR2 sequences are MGHRA and YSYEKL. The CDR3 is CASSQPGQGAYEQYF. The CDR3 bases are TGCGCCAGCAGCCAACCGGGACAGGGAGCCTACGAGCAGTACTTC.

The chain employs TRBV19 and TRBJ2-1; 9 bases are a match to TRBD2. The germline gives CDR1 LNHDA, CDR2 SQIVND (reference sequence). V shed 8 bases and J 5 bases; nucleotides not matched to a gene: 10. This CDR3 has 15 amino acids. CDR3 loop: CASHKAASGNNEQFF. In DNA, the CDR3 is TGTGCCAGTCATAAGGCGGCTAGCGGGAACAATGAGCAGTTCTTC. Full variable domain (remainder filled in from reference TRBV19 and TRBJ2-1): DGGITQSPKYLFRKEGQNVTLSCEQNLNHDAMYWYRQDPGQGLRLIYYSQIVNDFQKGDIAEGYSVSREKKESFPLTVTSAQKNPTAFYLCASHKAASGNNEQFFGPGTRLTVL.

The chain has TRBV2 and TRBJ2-6; D call uncertain. The CDR3 consists of 15 residues. CDR1 and CDR2 (germline): SNHLY, FYNNEI. The V end lost 5 bases, the J end lost 1 base, and 9 bases lay between the germline ends. The CDR3 sequence is CASSSTVSGANVLTF. As DNA, the CDR3 is TGTGCCAGCAGTTCTACAGTGTCTGGGGCCAACGTCCTGACTTTC.

V usage is TRBV9 and J usage is TRBJ2-6; D is possibly TRBD1 (7 bases). The CDR3 has 17 amino acids. CDR1 is SGDLS and CDR2 is YYNGEE in the germline V gene. V was cut by 0 bases and J by 2 bases, with 12 bases left in between. CDR3 in DNA: TGTGCCAGCAGCGTAGCGTTCAGGGGGGCTGGGGCCAACGTCCTGACTTTC. Protein product: CASSVAFRGAGANVLTF.

In its sample, this clone was seen once. The CDR3 nucleotides read TGTGCCAGTAGTATGCCAAAGGCGGGCCCCGGGGAGCTGTTTTTT. This translates into CASSMPKAGPGELFF. V and J are TRBV19 and TRBJ2-2; tentative D call: TRBD2 (5 bases). The CDR3 consists of 15 residues. V was shortened by 3 bases and J by 6 bases, with 14 bases between the two germline ends. Germline CDR1 LNHDA, CDR2 SQIVND (reference sequence).

This CDR3 is CASSFTGEYEQYF. DNA for the CDR3: TGTGCCAGCAGCTTCACAGGGGAGTACGAGCAGTACTTC. The chain joins TRBV11-2 to TRBJ2-7, with 7 bases lining up with TRBD1. V shed 3 bases and J 4 bases; nucleotides not matched to a gene: 3. The germline V gene encodes CDR1 SGHAT and CDR2 FQNNGV. The CDR3 has 13 residues.

In this sample, this clone turned up once. Additional DNA sequences in this sample encode the identical CDR3. The rearrangement links TRBV27 to TRBJ2-1, with TRBD2 identical over 8 bases. The CDR3 runs to 15 residues. The germline V gene has CDR1 MNHEY and CDR2 SMNVEV (reference sequence). V lost 2 bases to trimming and J lost 0 bases; unmatched junction nucleotides: 0. The CDR3 reads CASSLSGSSYNEQFF. CDR3 bases: TGTGCCAGCAGTTTAAGCGGGAGCTCCTACAATGAGCAGTTCTTC.

V usage is TRBV10-3 and J usage is TRBJ2-3, with D possibly being TRBD2 (6 bases). The CDR3 has 15 amino acids. V was trimmed by 4 bases and J by 3 bases, leaving 14 bases between them. CDR1 and CDR2 (germline): ENHRY, SYGVKD. The CDR3 DNA follows: TGTGCCATCAGTGGTGCGGGGAAGAGAACAGATACGCAGTATTTT. Protein product: CAISGAGKRTDTQYF.

The chain couples TRBV9 to TRBJ2-2, with D tentatively TRBD1 (6 bases). CDR1 and CDR2 (germline): SGDLS, YYNGEE. V lost 0 bases and J 2 bases, leaving 8 bases between the germline ends. The CDR3 runs 15 residues. The CDR3 protein is CASSVVGTNTGELFF. The CDR3 bases are TGTGCCAGCAGCGTAGTGGGGACAAACACCGGGGAGCTGTTTTTT.

This clone was picked up a small number of times. The chain carries TRBV11-2 and TRBJ1-4, with D perhaps TRBD1 (5 bases). V was clipped by 2 bases and J by 14 bases, with 15 bases between them. Germline V gene lookup returns CDR1 SGHAT and CDR2 FQNNGV. The CDR3 extends over 13 amino acids. In nucleotides, the CDR3 is TGTGCCAGCAGCTTATTTGGGGACTCCCCGCTGTTTTTT. Encoded protein: CASSLFGDSPLFF.

The V and J genes are TRBV27 and TRBJ1-5, with D possibly being TRBD1 (5 bases). Germline CDR1 and CDR2: MNHEY and SMNVEV (reference sequence). The V gene lost 9 bases and the J gene lost 3 bases, with 15 bases spanning the gap. The CDR3 has 14 residues. This CDR3 is CASARQGLNQPQHF. CDR3 sequence (DNA): TGTGCCAGTGCCCGGCAGGGCCTCAATCAGCCCCAGCATTTT.

This clone was found once. The J gene is TRBJ2-2, the V gene TRBV10-3, with TRBD2 matching over 7 bases. J lost 6 bases, V lost 5 bases, and 9 bases had no gene match. Germline V CDR1 and CDR2: ENHRY, SYGVKD. The CDR3 spans 15 residues. CDR3 residues: CAISPGGLGPGELFF. In DNA, the CDR3 is TGTGCCATCAGTCCAGGAGGACTAGGGCCCGGGGAGCTGTTTTTT.

This chain uses TRBV2 with TRBJ1-1; D perhaps matches TRBD1 (6 bases). Germline CDR1 and CDR2: SNHLY and FYNNEI. The CDR3 covers 13 residues. The V end lost 8 bases, the J end lost 0 bases, and 10 bases lay between the germline ends. The CDR3: CASGQGLNTEAFF. The CDR3 region has the DNA TGTGCCAGCGGTCAGGGGTTGAACACTGAAGCTTTCTTT.

This clone occurred a few times. This chain's CDR3 is CASTEHGGGIYGYTF. DNA for the CDR3: TGTGCCAGCACCGAACATGGCGGGGGCATCTATGGCTACACCTTC. V gene TRBV6-1 combines with J gene TRBJ1-2; weak D call: TRBD1 (6 bases). V gave up 7 bases and J gave up 4 bases, with 19 bases separating them. CDR3 length equals 15 residues. Germline values: CDR1 MNHNS, CDR2 SASEGT.

In this sample, this clone turned up a few times. This rearrangement joins TRBV6-5 to TRBJ1-1, with 9 bases fitting TRBD1. Germline loops: CDR1 MNHEY, CDR2 SVGAGI. The CDR3 covers 14 residues. J lost 1 base, V lost 6 bases, and 3 bases had no gene match. Here the CDR3 DNA reads TGTGCCAGCAGGTCGACAGGGGGGAACACTGAAGCTTTCTTT. It translates to CASRSTGGNTEAFF.

This chain joins TRBV6-5 and TRBJ1-1, with 9 bases matching TRBD1. The CDR3 contains 15 residues. V lost 5 bases to trimming and J lost 6 bases; unmatched junction nucleotides: 10. Germline CDR1 is MNHEY and CDR2 is SVGAGI. As DNA, the CDR3 is TGTGCCAGCAGTAGAAACAGGGGGCTGGACGCTGAAGCTTTCTTT. Translation gives CASSRNRGLDAEAFF.

The chain links TRBV7-6 to TRBJ2-3; D may be TRBD2 (6 bases). The germline V gene has CDR1 SGHVS and CDR2 FNYEAQ. V shed 5 bases and J shed 2 bases, with 11 bases lying between them. This CDR3 is 14 amino acids long. The DNA of the CDR3 is TGTGCCAGCAGCCCTAGCGCGTACACAGATACGCAGTATTTT. Encoded protein: CASSPSAYTDTQYF.

This clone was counted only a few times. This chain uses TRBV2 with TRBJ2-5; D gene ambiguous. The better agreement between TRBJ2-7 and the DNA end casts doubt on the J call. Looked up from germline, CDR1 is SNHLY and CDR2 is FYNNEI. This CDR3 has 16 amino acids. The CDR3, as DNA: TGTGCCAGCAGTGTTCCTAGAGGCAGAAACTCCTACGAGCAGTACTTC. This translates into CASSVPRGRNSYEQYF.

The rearrangement uses TRBV10-1 and TRBJ2-1; D is unclear. Germline CDR1 and CDR2: WNHNN and SYGVQD (reference sequence). Trimming shortened V by 1 base and J by 2 bases, and 9 bases separated the two germline ends. The CDR3 runs 15 residues. The CDR3 region is CASSEFPETYNEQFF. For the CDR3, the DNA is TGCGCCAGCAGTGAGTTTCCGGAGACCTACAATGAGCAGTTCTTC.